This T cell receptor (beta chain) was sequenced during a study of cytomegalovirus exposure and HLA in healthy donors. Overall study results and limits: It was reported that the classifier diagnosed cytomegalovirus status with high specificity and sensitivity in both the original and validation cohorts. The study designated 164 TCR beta chains cytomegalovirus-associated.

Measured with immunoSEQ multiplex PCR; TCRdb has only the in-frame clones, and not every one. The sample lists roughly 56,000 clones, 93% occurring once. For this clone: The antigen remains undetermined.

Germline V CDR1 and CDR2: SGHRS, YFSETQ. J lost 5 bases, V lost 4 bases, and 7 bases had no gene match. The length of the CDR3 is 14 residues. Sequencing was done on a sample of PBMCs. The chain joins TRBV5-1 to TRBJ2-5; 8 bases align to TRBD1. The source is a woman aged 18-29 years in good health and CMV-seropositive. The CDR3 region is CASSPGTGGETQYF. The CDR3 DNA sequence: TGCGCCAGCAGCCCGGGGACAGGCGGGGAGACCCAGTACTTC.